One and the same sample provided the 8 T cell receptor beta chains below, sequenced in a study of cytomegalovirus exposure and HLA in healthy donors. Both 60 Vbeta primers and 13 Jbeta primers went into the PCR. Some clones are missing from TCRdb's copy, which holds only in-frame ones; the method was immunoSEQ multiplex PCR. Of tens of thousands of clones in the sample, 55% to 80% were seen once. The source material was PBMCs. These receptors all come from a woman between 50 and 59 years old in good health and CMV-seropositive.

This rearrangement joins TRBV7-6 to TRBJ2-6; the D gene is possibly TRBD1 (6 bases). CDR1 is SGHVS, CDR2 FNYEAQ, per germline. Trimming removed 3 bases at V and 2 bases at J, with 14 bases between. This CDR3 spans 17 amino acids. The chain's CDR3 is CASSFSAPGAGANVLTF. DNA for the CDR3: TGTGCCAGCAGCTTTTCTGCCCCAGGGGCTGGGGCCAACGTCCTGACTTTC.

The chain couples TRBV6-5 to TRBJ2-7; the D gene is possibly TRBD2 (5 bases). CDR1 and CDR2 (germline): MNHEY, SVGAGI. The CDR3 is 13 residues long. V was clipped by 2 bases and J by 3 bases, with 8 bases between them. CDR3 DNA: TGTGCCAGCAGTTACGTCGCGGGCTACGAGCAGTACTTC. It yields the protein CASSYVAGYEQYF.

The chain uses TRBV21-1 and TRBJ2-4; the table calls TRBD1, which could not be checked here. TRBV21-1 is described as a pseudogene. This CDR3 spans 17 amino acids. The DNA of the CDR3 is TGTGCCAGCAGTCCAAGGGGATCAACAGCTCCGAGGAACATTCAGTACTTC. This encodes CASSPRGSTAPRNIQYF.

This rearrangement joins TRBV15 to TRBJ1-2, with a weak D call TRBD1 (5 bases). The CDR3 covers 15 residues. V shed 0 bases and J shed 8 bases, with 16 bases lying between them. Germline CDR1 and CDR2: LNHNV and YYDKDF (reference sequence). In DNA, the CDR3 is TGTGCCACCAGCAGAGATGCAAGGGAAAGGGGCGGCTACACCTTC. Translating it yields CATSRDARERGGYTF.

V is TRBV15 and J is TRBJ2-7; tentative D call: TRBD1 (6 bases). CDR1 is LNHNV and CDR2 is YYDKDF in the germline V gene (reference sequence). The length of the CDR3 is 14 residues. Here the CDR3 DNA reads TGTGCATCCGGTAGGACAGCCAACGGGGACGAGCAGTACTTC. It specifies CASGRTANGDEQYF.

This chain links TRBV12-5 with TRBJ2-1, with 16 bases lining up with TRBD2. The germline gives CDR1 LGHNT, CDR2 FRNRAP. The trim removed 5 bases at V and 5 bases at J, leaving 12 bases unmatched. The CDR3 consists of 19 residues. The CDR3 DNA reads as TGTGCTAGTGGTATTGTTGGGACTAGCGGGAGGGACGTCCACAATGAGCAGTTCTTC. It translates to CASGIVGTSGRDVHNEQFF.

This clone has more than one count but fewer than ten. The CDR3 here is CASSQAAGVFYEQYF. Here the CDR3 DNA reads TGCGCCAGCAGCCAAGCTGCAGGGGTTTTCTACGAGCAGTACTTC. J is TRBJ2-7 and V is TRBV4-1; perhaps TRBD1 as D (6 bases). The germline V gene has CDR1 MGHRA and CDR2 YSYEKL. The CDR3 extends over 15 amino acids. The germline V and J ends were trimmed by 1 base and 3 bases, with 13 bases remaining between them.

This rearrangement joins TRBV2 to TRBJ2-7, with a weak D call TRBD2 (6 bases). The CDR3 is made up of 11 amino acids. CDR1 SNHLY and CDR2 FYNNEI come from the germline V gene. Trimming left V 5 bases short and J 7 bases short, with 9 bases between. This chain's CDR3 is CASSYAGEQYF. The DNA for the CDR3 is TGTGCCAGCAGTTACGCGGGGGAGCAGTACTTC.